This T cell receptor beta chain was obtained from a study of early T cells in non-severe SARS-CoV-2 infection. About the study: Sequencing of bulk RNA from unsorted whole blood was done, without chain pairing. Study results and caveats: CD4 and private specificities were missed by VDJdb matching, which favored anti-spike CD8 responses.

Individual cDNA molecules each received unique molecular identifiers attached to them. TCRdb re-called the 5' RACE reads through MiXCR, storing one row per CDR3 protein. The table includes about 56,000 distinct CDR3 sequences, roughly 16% detected once. In the case of this clonotype: Its target is not known.

This CDR3 is 13 amino acids long. CDR1 LGHNA and CDR2 YNFKEQ come from the germline V gene. The germline V and J ends were trimmed by 0 bases and 9 bases, with 9 bases remaining between them. The chain couples TRBV4-2 to TRBJ2-1; D possibly corresponds to TRBD1 (5 bases). The receptor was derived from an adult who was a healthcare worker with PCR-confirmed SARS-CoV-2 infection or an uninfected control (not recorded which). Specimen: whole blood, collected at baseline. The CDR3 here is CASSQDRVPEQFF. CDR3 nucleotides: TGTGCCAGCAGCCAAGACAGGGTCCCTGAGCAGTTCTTC.